The 5 T cell receptor beta chains in this list originate from one sample, sequenced in a study of tumor and adjacent non-tumor tissue in lung cancer (dated by TCRdb to about 2018). The protocol used for the library was multiplex PCR. Sequencing instrument: Illumina HiSeq 2500. TCRbeta libraries were constructed through three rounds of nested PCR with primers (Table S4) according to protocols modified from ARM-PCR. TCRdb's own reprocessing of the public reads used fastp at Q25 and MiXCR and kept productive beta chains. Entries that share a CDR3 protein sequence are merged under the most common genes and DNA. The table for this sample lists around 210,000 distinct CDR3 sequences; around 71% of them were counted only once. The ten largest clones capture 20% to 25% of the sample. RNA was isolated from bulk, unsorted tissue, and RNA quality was assessed with a NanoDrop ND-1000 and an Agilent 2100. Sequencing input: lung tumor tissue. These receptors all stem from a man aged 60-69 years with non-small cell lung cancer.

In regard to this clonotype: A much larger clonotype is one base distant, so this may be a read error. J is TRBJ2-7 and V is TRBV20-1, with 7 bases identical to TRBD1. V lost 2 bases and J lost 0; bases outside the gene matches: 10. This CDR3 contains 16 residues. Germline V lookup: CDR1 DFQATT, CDR2 SNEGSKA (reference sequence). The CDR3 DNA reads as TGCAGTGCTAGAAGGGCGACAGGGATATTCTCCTACGAGCAGTACTTC. Protein sequence: CSARRATGIFSYEQYF.

The chain joins TRBV11-2 to TRBJ2-2; unclear D gene. Germline V lookup: CDR1 SGHAT, CDR2 FQNNGV. V lost 5 bases and J 13 bases, leaving 23 bases between the germline ends. The CDR3 consists of 15 residues. CDR3 DNA sequence: TGTGCCAGCAGCGAAGGTGGCCGAAGCTCCGGCGGGCTGTTTTTT. Translation: CASSEGGRSSGGLFF.

As regards this clonotype: The missing conserved phenylalanine or tryptophan at the end of this CDR3 makes a read error likely. The chain has TRBV11-2 and TRBJ1-2, with D tentatively TRBD1 (5 bases). Trimming pared 5 bases from V and 4 bases from J, leaving 17 bases between. The CDR3 totals 15 residues. Germline values: CDR1 SGHAT, CDR2 FQNNGV. CDR3 nucleotide sequence: TGTGCCAGCAGCCAACTTCTTGGGCAGGGCTATGGCTACACCTCC. Translated: CASSQLLGQGYGYTS.

At least ten counts were recorded for this clonotype. The rearrangement links TRBV20-1 to TRBJ2-2; D may correspond to TRBD1 or TRBD2 (5 bases each). The CDR3 extends over 13 amino acids. Trimming left V 3 bases short and J 4 bases short, with 9 bases between. Germline values: CDR1 DFQATT, CDR2 SNEGSKA (reference sequence). The CDR3: CSASGAVTGELFF. DNA for the CDR3: TGCAGTGCTAGCGGGGCGGTCACCGGGGAGCTGTTTTTT.

About this clonotype: The junction differs from germline at one of its ends, possibly a read error. The chain recombines TRBV24-1 with TRBJ1-2; D gene ambiguous. Germline V gives CDR1 KGHDR, CDR2 SFDVKD. There are 15 residues in the CDR3. Here the CDR3 DNA reads TGTGCCACCACTGATGCCGGACGGTCCGCCTATGACTACACCTTC. It yields the protein CATTDAGRSAYDYTF.